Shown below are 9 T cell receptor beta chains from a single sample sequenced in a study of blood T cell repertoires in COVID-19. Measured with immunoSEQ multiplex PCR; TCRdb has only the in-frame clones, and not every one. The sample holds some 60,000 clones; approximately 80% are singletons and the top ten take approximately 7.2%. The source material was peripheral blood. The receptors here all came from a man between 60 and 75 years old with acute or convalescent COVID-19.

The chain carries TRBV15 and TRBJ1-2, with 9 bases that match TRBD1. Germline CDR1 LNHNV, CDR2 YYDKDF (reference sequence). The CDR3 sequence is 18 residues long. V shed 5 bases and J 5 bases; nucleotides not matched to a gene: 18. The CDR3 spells CATSLASTGGGRRYGYTF. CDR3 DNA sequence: TGTGCCACCAGCCTGGCCTCGACAGGGGGGGGAAGAAGGTATGGCTACACCTTC.

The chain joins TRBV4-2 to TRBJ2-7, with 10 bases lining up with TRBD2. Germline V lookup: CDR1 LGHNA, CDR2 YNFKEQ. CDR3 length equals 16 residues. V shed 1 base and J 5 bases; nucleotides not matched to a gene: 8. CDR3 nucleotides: TGTGCCAGCAGCCAAGTGGCTAGCGGGGGTTCCCACGAGCAGTACTTC. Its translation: CASSQVASGGSHEQYF.

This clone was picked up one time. As DNA, the CDR3 is TGTGCCAGCAGTTTTCAGCGGGCAGATACGCAGTATTTT. Amino acid sequence: CASSFQRADTQYF. V and J are TRBV6-5 and TRBJ2-3; the D gene is possibly TRBD2 (6 bases). V was cut by 4 bases and J by 4 bases, with 9 bases left in between. Germline assignment: CDR1 MNHEY and CDR2 SVGAGI. This CDR3 region has 13 residues.

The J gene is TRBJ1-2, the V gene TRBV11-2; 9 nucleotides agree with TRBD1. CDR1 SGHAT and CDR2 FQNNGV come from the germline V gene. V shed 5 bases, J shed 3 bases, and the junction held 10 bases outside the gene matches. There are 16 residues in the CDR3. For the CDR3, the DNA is TGTGCCAGCAGCCCCTTTTGGTGGGACAGGGACTATGGCTACACCTTC. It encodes CASSPFWWDRDYGYTF.

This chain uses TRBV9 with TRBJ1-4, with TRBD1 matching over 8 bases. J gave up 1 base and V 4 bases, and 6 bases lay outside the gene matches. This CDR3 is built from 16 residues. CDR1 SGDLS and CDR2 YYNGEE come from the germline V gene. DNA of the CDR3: TGTGCCAGCAGCTTCGACAGGGGAGGAACTAATGAAAAACTGTTTTTT. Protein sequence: CASSFDRGGTNEKLFF.

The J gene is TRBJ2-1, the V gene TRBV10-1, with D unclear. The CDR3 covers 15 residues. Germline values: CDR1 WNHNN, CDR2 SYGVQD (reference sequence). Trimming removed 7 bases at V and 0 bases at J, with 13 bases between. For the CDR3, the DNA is TGCGCCAGCATTACTACGGTATTCTCCTACAATGAGCAGTTCTTC. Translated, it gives CASITTVFSYNEQFF.

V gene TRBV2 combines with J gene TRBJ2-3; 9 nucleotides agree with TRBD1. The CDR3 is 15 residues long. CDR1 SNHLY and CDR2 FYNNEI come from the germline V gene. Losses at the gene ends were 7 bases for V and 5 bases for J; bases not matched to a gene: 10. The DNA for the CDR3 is TGTGCCAGCATAAGGATGGGACAGGGTAAAGATACGCAGTATTTT. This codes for CASIRMGQGKDTQYF.

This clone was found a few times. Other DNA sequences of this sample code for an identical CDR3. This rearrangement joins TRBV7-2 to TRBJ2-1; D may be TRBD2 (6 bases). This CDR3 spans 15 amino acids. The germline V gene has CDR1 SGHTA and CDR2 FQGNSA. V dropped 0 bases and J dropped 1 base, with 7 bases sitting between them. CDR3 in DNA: TGTGCCAGCAGCTTAGCACGGGGGTCCTACAATGAGCAGTTCTTC. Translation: CASSLARGSYNEQFF.

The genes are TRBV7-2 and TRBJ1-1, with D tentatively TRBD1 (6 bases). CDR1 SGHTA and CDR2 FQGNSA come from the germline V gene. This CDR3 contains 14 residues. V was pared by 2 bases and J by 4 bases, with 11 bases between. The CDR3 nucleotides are TGTGCCAGCAGCTTAACAGGGTTTAGCACTGAAGCTTTCTTT. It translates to CASSLTGFSTEAFF.